A selection of T cell receptor beta chains follows, all from one sample in a study of early T cells in non-severe SARS-CoV-2 infection. Via MiXCR, TCRdb re-called the 5' RACE reads, giving one row per CDR3 protein. The sample has over 30,000 distinct CDR3 sequences; 5% to 6.5% are singletons. Specimen: whole blood, collected at baseline. The source of these receptors is an adult who was a healthcare worker with PCR-confirmed SARS-CoV-2 infection or an uninfected control (not recorded which). Each CDR3 is given without its conserved first and last residue.

J: TRBJ2-3
V: TRBV2
length: 16
CDR3: ASSYPPSGEGPRDTQY

J: TRBJ1-5
V: TRBV5-5
length: 14
CDR3: ASSETGVTRNQPQH

J: TRBJ2-1
V: TRBV3-1
length: 14
CDR3: ASSQWANLKENEQF

J: TRBJ2-7
V: TRBV19
length: 11
CDR3: ASSITATYEQY

J: TRBJ2-3
V: TRBV12-5
length: 10
CDR3: ASGLSIDTQY

J: TRBJ1-2
V: TRBV19
length: 13
CDR3: ASSALEASNYGYT

J: TRBJ2-7
V: TRBV13
length: 11
CDR3: ASSFKGAREQY

J: TRBJ2-1
V: TRBV6-1
length: 14
CDR3: ASSDDLGLRGNEQF

J: TRBJ2-2
V: TRBV11-3
length: 13
CDR3: ASSPMGGSSGELF

J: TRBJ2-2
V: TRBV15
length: 13
CDR3: ATSRAGAGTGELF

J: TRBJ2-2
V: TRBV6-5
length: 13
CDR3: ASSFSTSNAGELF

J: TRBJ2-3
V: TRBV7-2
length: 11
CDR3: ASSLGGADTQY

J: TRBJ2-1
V: TRBV7-2
length: 19
CDR3: ASSSGTTSGPPRSSYNEQF

J: TRBJ2-1
V: TRBV28
length: 10
CDR3: ASTRGGPEQF

J: TRBJ2-7
V: TRBV29-1
length: 14
CDR3: SVVLPASGPFYEQY

J: TRBJ2-1
V: TRBV27
length: 13
CDR3: ASSPTGDLRGEQF

J: TRBJ1-3
V: TRBV11-2
length: 12
CDR3: ASSLSPWLDTIY

J: TRBJ1-5
V: TRBV6-1
length: 13
CDR3: ASSEDLSPLRPQH

J: TRBJ2-1
V: TRBV5-6
length: 14
CDR3: ASSPRDPGLGDEQF

J: TRBJ2-5
V: TRBV12-3/TRBV12-4
length: 11
CDR3: ASKGTFFETQY

J: TRBJ1-1
V: TRBV5-5
length: 12
CDR3: ASSLPGSGTEAF

J: TRBJ2-1
V: TRBV5-1
length: 12
CDR3: ATDRSPGGGKGF

J: TRBJ2-7
V: TRBV7-3
length: 13
CDR3: ASSLSGGRSYEQY

J: TRBJ2-5
V: TRBV2
length: 13
CDR3: ASSDSSGRAQTQY

J: TRBJ1-4
V: TRBV7-8
length: 12
CDR3: ASSIRGGGEKLF

J: TRBJ2-7
V: TRBV4-2
length: 15
CDR3: ASSQDLSGRVGHEQY

J: TRBJ2-7
V: TRBV28
length: 13
CDR3: ASSLYSPSSYEQY

J: TRBJ2-3
V: TRBV11-3
length: 11
CDR3: ASSAPGTDTQY

J: TRBJ2-3
V: TRBV9
length: 14
CDR3: AISRQASGGTDTQY

J: TRBJ2-3
V: TRBV2
length: 10
CDR3: ASSVSGDTQY

J: TRBJ2-2
V: TRBV7-2
length: 14
CDR3: ASSLSLAANTGELF

J: TRBJ1-3
V: TRBV12-3/TRBV12-4
length: 13
CDR3: ASSLVAGAGNTIY

J: TRBJ2-7
V: TRBV9
length: 11
CDR3: ASSPTVSYEQY

J: TRBJ2-3
V: TRBV7-8
length: 14
CDR3: ASSRRSRSSTDTQY

J: TRBJ2-1
V: TRBV18
length: 13
CDR3: ASSPREGFGNEQF

J: TRBJ2-5
V: TRBV18
length: 11
CDR3: ASSPGQKETQY

J: TRBJ2-6
V: TRBV24-1
length: 17
CDR3: ATSDPTLSGSPGANVLT

J: TRBJ1-1
V: TRBV7-9
length: 13
CDR3: ASSLGQVEGTEAF

J: TRBJ2-2
V: TRBV20-1
length: 17
CDR3: SASPHTPGLAVNTGELF

J: TRBJ1-5
V: TRBV4-1
length: 12
CDR3: ASSLVGRGQPQH

J: TRBJ2-5
V: TRBV30
length: 14
CDR3: AWSGRSGRALETQY

J: TRBJ1-2
V: TRBV4-3
length: 12
CDR3: ASSQEDRNYGYT

J: TRBJ2-7
V: TRBV20-1
length: 10
CDR3: SAQRGSGEQY